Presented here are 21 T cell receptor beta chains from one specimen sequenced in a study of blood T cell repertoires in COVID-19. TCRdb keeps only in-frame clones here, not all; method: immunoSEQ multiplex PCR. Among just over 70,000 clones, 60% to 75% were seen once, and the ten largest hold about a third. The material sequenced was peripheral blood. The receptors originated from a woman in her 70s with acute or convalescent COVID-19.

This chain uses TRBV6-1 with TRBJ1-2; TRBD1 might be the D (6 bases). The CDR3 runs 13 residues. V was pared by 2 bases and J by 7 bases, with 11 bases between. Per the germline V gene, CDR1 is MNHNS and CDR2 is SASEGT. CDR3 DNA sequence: TGTGCCAGCAGTGAAAGGGGGGGAGGTGGCTACACCTTC. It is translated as CASSERGGGGYTF.

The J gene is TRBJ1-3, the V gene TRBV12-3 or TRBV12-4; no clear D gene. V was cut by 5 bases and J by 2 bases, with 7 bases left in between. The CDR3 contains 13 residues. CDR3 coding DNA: TGTGCCAGCAGTCCTCGGGCTGGAAACACCATATATTTT. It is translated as CASSPRAGNTIYF.

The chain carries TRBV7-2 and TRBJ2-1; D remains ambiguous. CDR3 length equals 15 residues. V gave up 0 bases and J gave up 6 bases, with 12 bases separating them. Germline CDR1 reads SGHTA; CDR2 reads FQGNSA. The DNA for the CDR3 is TGTGCCAGCAGCTTAGCAGCAGGCGTGGGCAATGAGCAGTTCTTC. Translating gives CASSLAAGVGNEQFF.

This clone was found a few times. The CDR3: CASTLDSSGGYTF. CDR3 nucleotides: TGTGCCAGCACCCTGGACAGCTCTGGAGGCTACACCTTC. The V call is TRBV12-3 or TRBV12-4, the J call TRBJ1-2, with D possibly TRBD1 on 6 matching bases. The germline V and J ends were trimmed by 7 bases and 8 bases, with 17 bases remaining between them. The CDR3 is 13 residues long.

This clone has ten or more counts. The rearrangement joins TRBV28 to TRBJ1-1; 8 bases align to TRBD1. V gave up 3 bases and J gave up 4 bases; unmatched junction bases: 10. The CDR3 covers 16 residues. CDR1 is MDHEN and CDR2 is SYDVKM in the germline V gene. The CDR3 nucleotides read TGTGCCAGCAGTTTGGCCCCTCTACAGGGGGTCACTGAAGCTTTCTTT. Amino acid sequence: CASSLAPLQGVTEAFF.

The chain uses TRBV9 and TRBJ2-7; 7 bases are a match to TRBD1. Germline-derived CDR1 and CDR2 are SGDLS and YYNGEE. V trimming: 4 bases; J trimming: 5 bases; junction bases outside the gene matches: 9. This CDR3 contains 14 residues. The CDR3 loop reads CASSPRQGADEQYF. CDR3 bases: TGTGCCAGCAGCCCGCGACAGGGTGCGGACGAGCAGTACTTC.

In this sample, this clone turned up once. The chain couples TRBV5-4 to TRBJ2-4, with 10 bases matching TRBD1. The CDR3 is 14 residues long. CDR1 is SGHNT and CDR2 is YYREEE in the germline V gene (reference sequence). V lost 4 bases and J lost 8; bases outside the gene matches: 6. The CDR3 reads CASSSRTGGDIQYF. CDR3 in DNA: TGTGCCAGCAGCAGTAGGACAGGGGGGGACATTCAGTACTTC.

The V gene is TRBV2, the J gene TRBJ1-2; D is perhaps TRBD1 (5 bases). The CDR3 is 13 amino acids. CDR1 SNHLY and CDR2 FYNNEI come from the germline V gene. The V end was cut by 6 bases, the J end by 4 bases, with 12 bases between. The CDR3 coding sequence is TGTGCCAGCAGAACACAGGTTATCTATGGCTACACCTTC. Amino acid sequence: CASRTQVIYGYTF.

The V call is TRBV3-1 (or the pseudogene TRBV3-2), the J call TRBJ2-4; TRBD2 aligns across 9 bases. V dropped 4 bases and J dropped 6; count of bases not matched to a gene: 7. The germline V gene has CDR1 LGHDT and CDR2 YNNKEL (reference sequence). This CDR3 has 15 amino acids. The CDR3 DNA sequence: TGTGCCAGCAGCCGCTCAGCGGGAGGTGGAAACATTCAGTACTTC. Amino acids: CASSRSAGGGNIQYF.

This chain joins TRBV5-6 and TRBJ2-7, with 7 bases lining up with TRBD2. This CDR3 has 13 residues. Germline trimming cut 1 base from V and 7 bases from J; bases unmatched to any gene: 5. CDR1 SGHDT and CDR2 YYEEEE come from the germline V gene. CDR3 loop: CASSLISGREQYF. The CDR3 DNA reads TGTGCCAGCAGCTTGATCTCCGGGAGGGAGCAGTACTTC.

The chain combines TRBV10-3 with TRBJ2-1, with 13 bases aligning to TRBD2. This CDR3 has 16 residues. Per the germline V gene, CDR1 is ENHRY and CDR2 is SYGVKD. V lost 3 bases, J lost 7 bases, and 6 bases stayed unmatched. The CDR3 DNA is TGTGCCATCAGTGACCCCGGACTAGCGGGAGAGAATGAGCAGTTCTTC. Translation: CAISDPGLAGENEQFF.

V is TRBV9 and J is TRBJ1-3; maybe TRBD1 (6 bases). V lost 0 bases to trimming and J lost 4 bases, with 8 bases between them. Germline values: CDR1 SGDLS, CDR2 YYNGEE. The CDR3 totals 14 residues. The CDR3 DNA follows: TGTGCCAGCAGCGTAGAAGGGGGAGGAAACACCATATATTTT. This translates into CASSVEGGGNTIYF.

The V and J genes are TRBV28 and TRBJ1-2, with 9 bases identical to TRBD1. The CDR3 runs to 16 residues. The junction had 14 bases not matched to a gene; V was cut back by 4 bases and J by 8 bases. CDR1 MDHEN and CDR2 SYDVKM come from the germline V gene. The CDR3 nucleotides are TGTGCCAGCAGTTCCTCACCAGGGTGGGACAGGGTCGGCTACACCTTC. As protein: CASSSSPGWDRVGYTF.

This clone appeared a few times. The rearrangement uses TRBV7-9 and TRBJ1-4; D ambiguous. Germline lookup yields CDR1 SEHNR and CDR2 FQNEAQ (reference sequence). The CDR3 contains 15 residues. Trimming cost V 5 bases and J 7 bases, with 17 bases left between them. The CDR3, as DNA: TGTGCCAGCAGCCGCCAGACGGGTGGAGGTGAAAAACTGTTTTTT. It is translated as CASSRQTGGGEKLFF. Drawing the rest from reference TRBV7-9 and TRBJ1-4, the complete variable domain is DTGVSQNPRHKITKRGQNVTFRCDPISEHNRLYWYRQTLGQGPEFLTYFQNEAQLEKSRLLSDRFSAERPKGSFSTLEIQRTEQGDSAMYLCASSRQTGGGEKLFFGSGTQLSVL.

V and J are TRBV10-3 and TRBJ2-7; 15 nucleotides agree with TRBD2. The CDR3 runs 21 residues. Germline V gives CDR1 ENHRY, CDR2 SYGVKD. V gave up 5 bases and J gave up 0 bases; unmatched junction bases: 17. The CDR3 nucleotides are TGTGCCATCAGTTTTACTATCGGTCCGGGACTAGCGGGGGGTTACTCCTACGAGCAGTACTTC. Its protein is CAISFTIGPGLAGGYSYEQYF.

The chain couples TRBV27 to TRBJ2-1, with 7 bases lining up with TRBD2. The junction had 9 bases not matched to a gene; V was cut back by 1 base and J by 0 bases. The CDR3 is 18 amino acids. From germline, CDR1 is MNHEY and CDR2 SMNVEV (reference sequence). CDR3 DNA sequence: TGTGCCAGCAGTTTATTGAGTAGCGGGCCCGGCTCCTACAATGAGCAGTTCTTC. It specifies CASSLLSSGPGSYNEQFF.

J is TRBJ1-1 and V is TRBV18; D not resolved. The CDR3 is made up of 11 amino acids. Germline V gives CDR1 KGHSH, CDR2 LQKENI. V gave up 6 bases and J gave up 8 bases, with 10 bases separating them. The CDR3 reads CASSSSAEAFF. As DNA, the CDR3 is TGTGCCAGCTCTTCCTCCGCGGAAGCTTTCTTT. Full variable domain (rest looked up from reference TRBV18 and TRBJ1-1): NAGVMQNPRHLVRRRGQEARLRCSPMKGHSHVYWYRQLPEEGLKFMVYLQKENIIDESGMPKERFSAEFPKEGPSILRIQQVVRGDSAAYFCASSSSAEAFFGQGTRLTVV.

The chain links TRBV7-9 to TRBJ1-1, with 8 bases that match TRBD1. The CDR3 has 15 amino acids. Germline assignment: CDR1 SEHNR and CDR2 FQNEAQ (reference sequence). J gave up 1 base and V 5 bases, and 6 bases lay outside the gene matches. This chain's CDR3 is CASSTDRGPNTEAFF. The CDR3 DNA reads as TGTGCCAGCAGCACCGACAGGGGTCCGAACACTGAAGCTTTCTTT. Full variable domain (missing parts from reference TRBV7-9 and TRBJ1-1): DTGVSQNPRHKITKRGQNVTFRCDPISEHNRLYWYRQTLGQGPEFLTYFQNEAQLEKSRLLSDRFSAERPKGSFSTLEIQRTEQGDSAMYLCASSTDRGPNTEAFFGQGTRLTVV.

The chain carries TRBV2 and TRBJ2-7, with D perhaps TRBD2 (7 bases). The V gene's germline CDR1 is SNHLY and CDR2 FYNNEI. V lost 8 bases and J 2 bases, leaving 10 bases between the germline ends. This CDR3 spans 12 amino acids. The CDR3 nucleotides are TGTGCCAGCTTGGGGGGGCCCTACGAGCAGTACTTC. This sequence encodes CASLGGPYEQYF. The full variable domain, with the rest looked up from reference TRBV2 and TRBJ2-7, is EPEVTQTPSHQVTQMGQEVILRCVPISNHLYFYWYRQILGQKVEFLVSFYNNEISEKSEIFDDQFSVERPDGSNFTLKIRSTKLEDSAMYFCASLGGPYEQYFGPGTRLTVT.

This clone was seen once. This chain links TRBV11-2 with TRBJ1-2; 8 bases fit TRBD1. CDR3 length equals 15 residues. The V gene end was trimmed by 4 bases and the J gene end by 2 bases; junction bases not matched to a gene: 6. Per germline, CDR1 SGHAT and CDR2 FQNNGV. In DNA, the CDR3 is TGTGCCAGCAGCTACCCAGGACAGGGAAACTATGGCTACACCTTC. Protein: CASSYPGQGNYGYTF.

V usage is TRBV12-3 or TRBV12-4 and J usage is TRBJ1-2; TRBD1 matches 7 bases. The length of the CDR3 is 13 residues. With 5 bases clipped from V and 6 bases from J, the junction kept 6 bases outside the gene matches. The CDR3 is CASSLTGSDGYTF. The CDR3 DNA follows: TGTGCCAGCAGTCTGACAGGGTCCGATGGCTACACCTTC.